This TCR beta chain was captured by sequencing in a study of OX40 agonist ivuxolimab in advanced cancers. Overall study context: Ivuxolimab, an agonist antibody against OX40 (CD134), was given to patients. Head and neck, renal cell, melanoma or hepatocellular carcinoma were the cancers that dose-escalation patients had. Patients got intravenous ivuxolimab at 0.01 to 10 mg/kg every 2 weeks. Regarding the study as a whole: Expanded clones tended on average to be more numerous among CD8+ T cells than CD4+.

V was pared by 4 bases and J by 5 bases, with 18 bases between. From germline, CDR1 is MNHEY and CDR2 SMNVEV (reference sequence). The CDR3 is 16 residues long. Assay used: immunoSEQ multiplex PCR; TCRdb lists only in-frame clones, some missing. The sample lists under 100,000 clones, 90% seen once, with roughly 0.15% in the top ten. On this clone: Its antigen remains unidentified.

The sequencing here drew on CD4+ or CD8+ T cells sorted from blood, taken in a trial of the OX40 agonist ivuxolimab. This sequence joins TRBV27 and TRBJ1-3; tentatively, D is TRBD1 (6 bases). This sequence was found in an adult with an advanced solid tumor such as melanoma, head and neck, liver or kidney cancer. CDR3 amino acids: CASSSYPRGPRNTIYF. Here the CDR3 DNA reads TGTGCCAGCAGTTCATACCCCAGGGGTCCCAGAAACACCATATATTTT.